The present TCR beta chain was sequenced within a study of cytomegalovirus exposure and HLA in healthy donors. General study points: Fewer than 200 TCR beta chains were listed as cytomegalovirus-associated. Accounts indicate the classifier identified cytomegalovirus status with strong specificity and sensitivity.

The repertoire was sequenced with immunoSEQ multiplex PCR; TCRdb's copy has only in-frame clones and lacks some. Found here are about 140,000 clones, 70% to 85% of them singletons; the top ten hold about 27%. As for this clone: No antigen is known for it.

These donors were members of the approximately 120-subject validation cohort, a group separate from the approximately 670-subject first cohort. Per germline, CDR1 SGHTA and CDR2 FQGNSA. The V gene lost 1 base and the J gene lost 4 bases, with 10 bases spanning the gap. This CDR3 comprises 14 residues. The receptor was isolated from a man aged 25 to 40 in good health and CMV-seropositive. The sequencing sample was made of PBMCs. V gene TRBV7-2 combines with J gene TRBJ1-2, with D unresolved. CDR3 coding DNA: TGTGCCAGCAGCTTAGACTTTAGCCCCTATGGCTACACCTTC. The encoded protein is CASSLDFSPYGYTF.